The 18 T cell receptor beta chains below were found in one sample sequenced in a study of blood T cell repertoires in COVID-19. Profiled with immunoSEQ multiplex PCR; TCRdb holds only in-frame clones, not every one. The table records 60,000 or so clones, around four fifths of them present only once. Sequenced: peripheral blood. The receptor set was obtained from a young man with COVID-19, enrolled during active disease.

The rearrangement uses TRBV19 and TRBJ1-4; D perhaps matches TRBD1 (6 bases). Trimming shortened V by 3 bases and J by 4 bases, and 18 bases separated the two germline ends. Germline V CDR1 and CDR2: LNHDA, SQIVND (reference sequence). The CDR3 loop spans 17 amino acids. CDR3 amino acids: CASSIGSVAGDNEKLFF. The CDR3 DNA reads TGTGCCAGTAGTATTGGGTCCGTGGCAGGGGATAATGAAAAACTGTTTTTT. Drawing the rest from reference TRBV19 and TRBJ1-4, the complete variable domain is DGGITQSPKYLFRKEGQNVTLSCEQNLNHDAMYWYRQDPGQGLRLIYYSQIVNDFQKGDIAEGYSVSREKKESFPLTVTSAQKNPTAFYLCASSIGSVAGDNEKLFFGSGTQLSVL.

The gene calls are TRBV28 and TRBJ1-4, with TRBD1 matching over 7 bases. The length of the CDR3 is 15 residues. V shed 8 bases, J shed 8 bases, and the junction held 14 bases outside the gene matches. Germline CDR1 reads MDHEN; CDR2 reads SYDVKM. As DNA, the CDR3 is TGTGCCAGCGTGGGAACGGACAGGAGGGGGGAAAAACTGTTTTTT. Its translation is CASVGTDRRGEKLFF.

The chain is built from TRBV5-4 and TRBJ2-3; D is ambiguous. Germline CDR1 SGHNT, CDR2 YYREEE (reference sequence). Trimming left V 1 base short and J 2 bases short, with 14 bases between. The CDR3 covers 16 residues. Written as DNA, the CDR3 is TGTGCCAGCAGCTTGCGGGTCTCAACCCACACAGATACGCAGTATTTT. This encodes CASSLRVSTHTDTQYF. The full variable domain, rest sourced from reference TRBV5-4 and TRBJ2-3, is ETGVTQSPTHLIKTRGQQVTLRCSSQSGHNTVSWYQQALGQGPQFIFQYYREEENGRGNFPPRFSGLQFPNYSSELNVNALELDDSALYLCASSLRVSTHTDTQYFGPGTRLTVL.

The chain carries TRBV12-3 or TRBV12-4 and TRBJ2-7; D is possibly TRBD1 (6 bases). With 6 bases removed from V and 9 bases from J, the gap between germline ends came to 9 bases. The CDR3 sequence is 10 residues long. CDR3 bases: TGTGCCAGCAGGGGGACAAGGCAGTACTTC. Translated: CASRGTRQYF.

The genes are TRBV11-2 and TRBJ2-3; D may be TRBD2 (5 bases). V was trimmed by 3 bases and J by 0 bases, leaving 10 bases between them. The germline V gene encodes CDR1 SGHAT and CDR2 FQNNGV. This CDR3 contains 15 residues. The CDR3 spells CASSFTSGSTDTQYF. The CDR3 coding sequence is TGTGCCAGCAGCTTTACCAGCGGCAGCACAGATACGCAGTATTTT.

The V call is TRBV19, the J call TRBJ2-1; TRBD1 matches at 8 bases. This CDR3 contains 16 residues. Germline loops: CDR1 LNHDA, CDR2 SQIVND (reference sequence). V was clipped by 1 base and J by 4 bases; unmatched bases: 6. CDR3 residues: CASSIGGGTGYNEQFF. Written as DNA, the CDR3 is TGTGCCAGTAGTATAGGAGGCGGGACAGGATACAATGAGCAGTTCTTC.

The CDR3 protein is CASSPGGTVNTEAFF. The CDR3 nucleotides read TGCGCCAGCAGCCCGGGGGGGACAGTGAACACTGAAGCTTTCTTT. The V gene is TRBV5-1, the J gene TRBJ1-1; 7 bases align to TRBD1. Germline V gives CDR1 SGHRS, CDR2 YFSETQ. Trimming removed 4 bases from V and 0 bases from J; junction bases left unmatched: 6. The CDR3 sequence is 15 residues long.

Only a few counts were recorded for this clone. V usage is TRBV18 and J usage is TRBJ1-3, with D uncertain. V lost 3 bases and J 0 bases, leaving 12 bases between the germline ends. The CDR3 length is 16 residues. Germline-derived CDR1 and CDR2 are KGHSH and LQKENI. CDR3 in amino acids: CASSPREGRSGNTIYF. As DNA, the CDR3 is TGTGCCAGCTCACCCAGAGAGGGCCGCTCTGGAAACACCATATATTTT.

CDR3 amino acids: CASSQASGRGQETQYF. CDR3 nucleotide sequence: TGCGCCAGCAGCCAAGCTAGCGGGAGGGGGCAAGAGACCCAGTACTTC. The rearrangement links TRBV4-1 to TRBJ2-5; 12 bases line up with TRBD2. Germline V gives CDR1 MGHRA, CDR2 YSYEKL. V gave up 1 base and J gave up 2 bases; unmatched junction bases: 2. CDR3 size: 16 residues.

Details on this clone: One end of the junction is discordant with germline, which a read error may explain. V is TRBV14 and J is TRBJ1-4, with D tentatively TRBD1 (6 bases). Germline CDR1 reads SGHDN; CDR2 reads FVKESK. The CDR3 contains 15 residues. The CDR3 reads CASSQLTGSKEKLFF. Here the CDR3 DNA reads TGTGCCAGCAGCCAACTAACAGGGTCTAAAGAAAAACTGTTTTTT.

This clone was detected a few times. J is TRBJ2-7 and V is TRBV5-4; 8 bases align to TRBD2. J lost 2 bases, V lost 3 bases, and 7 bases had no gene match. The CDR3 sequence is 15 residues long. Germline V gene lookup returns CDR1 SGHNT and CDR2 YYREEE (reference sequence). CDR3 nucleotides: TGTGCCAGCAGCTCCCCCACGGGGGGGACCTACGAGCAGTACTTC. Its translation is CASSSPTGGTYEQYF. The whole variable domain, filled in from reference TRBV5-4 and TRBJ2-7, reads ETGVTQSPTHLIKTRGQQVTLRCSSQSGHNTVSWYQQALGQGPQFIFQYYREEENGRGNFPPRFSGLQFPNYSSELNVNALELDDSALYLCASSSPTGGTYEQYFGPGTRLTVT.

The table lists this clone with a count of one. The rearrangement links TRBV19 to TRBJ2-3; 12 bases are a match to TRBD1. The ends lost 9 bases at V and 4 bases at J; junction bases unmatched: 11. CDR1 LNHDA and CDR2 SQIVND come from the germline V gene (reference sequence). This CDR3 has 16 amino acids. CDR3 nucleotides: TGTGCCAGCGGGACAGGGGGCTCAGTAGGCTCAGATACGCAGTATTTT. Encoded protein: CASGTGGSVGSDTQYF.

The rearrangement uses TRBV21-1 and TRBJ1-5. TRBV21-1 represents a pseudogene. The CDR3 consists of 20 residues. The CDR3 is CASSKAPGGRGSWGNQPQHF. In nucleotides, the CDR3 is TGTGCCAGCAGCAAAGCGCCGGGGGGCAGGGGCTCCTGGGGGAATCAGCCCCAGCATTTT.

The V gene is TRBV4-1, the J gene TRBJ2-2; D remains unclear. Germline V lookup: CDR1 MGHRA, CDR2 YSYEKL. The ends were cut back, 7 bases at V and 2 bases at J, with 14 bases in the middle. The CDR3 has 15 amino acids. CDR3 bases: TGCGCCAGCAAGTTAACTCCTCTCAACACCGGGGAGCTGTTTTTT. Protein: CASKLTPLNTGELFF.

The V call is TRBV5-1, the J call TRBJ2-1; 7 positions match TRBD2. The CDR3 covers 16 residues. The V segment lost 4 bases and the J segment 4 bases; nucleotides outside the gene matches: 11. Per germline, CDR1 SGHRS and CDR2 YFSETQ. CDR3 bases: TGCGCCAGCAGCCCTAGGGCGGGGGTCGGGTACAATGAGCAGTTCTTC. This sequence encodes CASSPRAGVGYNEQFF.

The CDR3 spells CASSANPQGDPYEQYF. The CDR3 nucleotides are TGTGCCAGCAGCGCTAATCCACAGGGGGATCCCTACGAGCAGTACTTC. V is TRBV9 and J is TRBJ2-7; 8 nucleotides match TRBD1. There are 16 residues in the CDR3. Germline CDR1 SGDLS, CDR2 YYNGEE. J lost 2 bases, V lost 3 bases, and 10 bases had no gene match.

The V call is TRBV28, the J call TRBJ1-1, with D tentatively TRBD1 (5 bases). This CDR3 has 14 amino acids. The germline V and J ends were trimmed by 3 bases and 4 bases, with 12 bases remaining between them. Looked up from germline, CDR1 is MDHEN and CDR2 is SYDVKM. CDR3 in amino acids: CASSFYGDSTEAFF. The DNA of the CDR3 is TGTGCCAGCAGTTTTTACGGTGACAGCACTGAAGCTTTCTTT.

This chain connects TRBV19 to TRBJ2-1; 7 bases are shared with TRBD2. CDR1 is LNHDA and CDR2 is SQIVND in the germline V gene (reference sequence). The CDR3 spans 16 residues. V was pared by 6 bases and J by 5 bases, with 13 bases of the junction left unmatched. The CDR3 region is CASRPVRGGPDNEQFF. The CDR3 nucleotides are TGTGCCAGTAGACCTGTTCGGGGAGGGCCAGACAATGAGCAGTTCTTC. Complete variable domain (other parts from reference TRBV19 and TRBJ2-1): DGGITQSPKYLFRKEGQNVTLSCEQNLNHDAMYWYRQDPGQGLRLIYYSQIVNDFQKGDIAEGYSVSREKKESFPLTVTSAQKNPTAFYLCASRPVRGGPDNEQFFGPGTRLTVL.